A selection of T cell receptor beta chains follows, all from one sample in a study of CD8 T cells in Susac syndrome. MiXCR was run by TCRdb on the immunoSEQ multiplex PCR reads, yielding one entry per CDR3 protein. The sample carries roughly 130,000 distinct CDR3 sequences, 95% recorded once. The sequencing sample was made of CD4+ T cells from PBMCs. The receptors here all came from a human donor with multiple sclerosis. The CDR3 runs from the conserved cysteine through the conserved F or W. D genes are given only for firm matches. Clone sizes are given selectively: once, few, many, or a class where the clone is expanded.

>TRBV29-1|NA|NA|TRBJ2-3
TGCAGCGTTGGGCCTCGCACAGATACGCAGTATTTT
CSVGPRTDTQYF
>TRBV12-3/TRBV12-4|once|NA|TRBJ1-1
TGTGCCAGCAGTTTCGACGGGGGCGCGAACACTGAAGCTTTCTTT
CASSFDGGANTEAFF
>TRBV29-1|NA|NA|TRBJ1-1
TGCAGCGTAGCTTCGGCAGGGGTGAACACTGAAGCTTTCTTT
CSVASAGVNTEAFF
>TRBV7-8|NA|NA|TRBJ1-1
TGTGCCAGCAGCTTAGGCCGACGGACTTCTCAGAGTGAAGCTTTCTTT
CASSLGRRTSQSEAFF
>TRBV27|NA|NA|TRBJ1-5
TGTGCCAGCAGTTTGGGGGGTATTAAGCAGCCCCAGCATTTT
CASSLGGIKQPQHF
>TRBV7-2|NA|NA|TRBJ2-5
TGTGCCAGCAGCCCCCGTTTTCGGGAGACCCAGTACTTC
CASSPRFRETQYF
>TRBV3-1|NA|TRBD1|TRBJ1-4
TGTGCCAGCAGCCCGTACAGGGGGAGGGATGAAAAACTGTTTTTT
CASSPYRGRDEKLFF
>TRBV20-1|once|TRBD2|TRBJ2-5
TGCAGTGCTAGTACAGTAACTAGCGGGAGGAAGACCCAGTACTTC
CSASTVTSGRKTQYF
>TRBV7-9|NA|TRBD2|TRBJ2-1
TGTGCCAGCAGCTTATCTGCGACTAGCCGCGAGCAGTTCTTC
CASSLSATSREQFF
>TRBV6-5|NA|NA|TRBJ1-1
TGTGCCAGCAGTGATACAGGGAGCCCCGGGGCTTTCTTT
CASSDTGSPGAFF
>TRBV6-6|NA|NA|TRBJ2-3
TGTGCCAGCAGTTACTCGGGACAACCCGGGCCAGATACGCAGTATTTT
CASSYSGQPGPDTQYF
>TRBV20-1|NA|TRBD1|TRBJ2-1
TGCAGTGCTAGACCCCGGACAGGGGTCTATGAGCAGTTCTTC
CSARPRTGVYEQFF
>TRBV12-3/TRBV12-4|NA|NA|TRBJ1-5
TGTGCCAGCAGTAAATCACTGGAAAGCAATCAGCCCCAGCATTTT
CASSKSLESNQPQHF